A selection of T cell receptor beta chains follows, all from one sample in a study of blood T cells in healthy people across ages. Via MiXCR, TCRdb re-called the 5' RACE reads, giving one row per CDR3 protein. Here the sample spans about 1.6 million distinct CDR3 sequences, almost 35% being singletons. Sequenced input: blood. The receptors shown here come from a woman in her twenties or thirties in good health. The CDR3 runs from the conserved cysteine through the conserved F or W. A D gene is named only where the DNA matches it firmly. The listing skips clone size in some rows; elsewhere it reads once, few, many or a size class.

V gene	D gene	J gene	clone size	CDR3 length	CDR3 protein	CDR3 DNA
TRBV25-1	-	TRBJ1-4	-	16	CASSESLRATNEKLFF	TGTGCCAGCAGTGAAAGCTTACGGGCAACTAATGAAAAACTGTTTTTT
TRBV15	TRBD1	TRBJ1-2	-	15	CATSRGGTANYGYTF	TGTGCCACCAGCAGAGGGGGGACAGCAAACTATGGCTACACCTTC
TRBV20-1	-	TRBJ2-1	-	16	CSARDPGMLLDDEQFF	TGCAGTGCTAGAGACCCCGGGATGCTACTAGACGATGAGCAGTTCTTC
TRBV7-9	-	TRBJ2-1	-	14	CASSLPDYHNEQFF	TGTGCCAGCAGCTTACCAGACTACCACAATGAGCAGTTCTTC
TRBV30	TRBD2	TRBJ2-5	-	13	CAWRAGGLKTQYF	TGTGCCTGGAGGGCGGGGGGCCTAAAGACCCAGTACTTC
TRBV18	-	TRBJ2-1	-	13	CASSPAFYNEQFF	TGTGCCAGCTCACCAGCGTTCTACAATGAGCAGTTCTTC
TRBV28	-	TRBJ1-4	once	12	CASSDDNQKLFF	TGTGCCAGTAGCGACGATAATCAAAAACTGTTTTTT
TRBV7-8	-	TRBJ2-5	many	13	CATVGTKQETQYF	TGTGCCACGGTCGGGACAAAACAAGAGACCCAGTACTTC
TRBV2	-	TRBJ2-3	few	15	CANLLQEASPDTQYF	TGTGCCAATCTGCTCCAGGAGGCCTCCCCAGATACGCAGTATTTT
TRBV20-1	TRBD2	TRBJ2-1	-	20	CSARDVWTSGGPSSYNEQFF	TGCAGTGCTAGAGATGTCTGGACTAGCGGGGGGCCGAGCTCCTACAATGAGCAGTTCTTC
TRBV6-5	-	TRBJ2-1	-	13	CASSYPGRNEQFF	TGTGCCAGCAGTTACCCGGGGCGCAATGAGCAGTTCTTC
TRBV12-5	-	TRBJ1-1	-	13	CASGEGGNTEAFF	TGTGCTAGTGGGGAGGGGGGCAACACTGAAGCTTTCTTT
TRBV20-1	-	TRBJ2-1	-	14	CSARDRAGVNEQFF	TGCAGTGCTAGAGATCGGGCAGGGGTCAATGAGCAGTTCTTC
TRBV28	-	TRBJ2-1	few	12	CASGLYYNEQFF	TGTGCCAGCGGGCTTTATTACAATGAGCAGTTCTTC
TRBV6-4	-	TRBJ1-2	-	14	CASTRVTLNYGYTF	TGTGCCAGCACGAGGGTCACCCTGAACTATGGCTACACCTTC
TRBV4-1	-	TRBJ2-6	-	16	CASSQERATGANVLTF	TGCGCCAGCAGCCAAGAGCGGGCAACTGGGGCCAACGTCCTGACTTTC